Each of the 32 T cell receptor beta chains below was sequenced from the same sample in a study of blood T cell repertoires in COVID-19. Profiled with immunoSEQ multiplex PCR; TCRdb holds only in-frame clones, not every one. The repertoire has roughly 300,000 clones, about 86% of them found once; the top ten carry 2.5% to 3%. The sequencing input was peripheral blood. Source of these receptors: a woman aged 55-70 years with active or convalescent COVID-19.

This chain connects TRBV7-9 to TRBJ1-1; 7 bases are shared with TRBD1. The CDR3 is made up of 15 amino acids. Trimming at V came to 1 base and at J to 3 bases, leaving 5 bases not matched to a gene. Germline V gene data show CDR1 as SEHNR and CDR2 as FQNEAQ (reference sequence). The CDR3 region has the DNA TGTGCCAGCAGCTTAGAAAATACAGGGGACACTGAAGCTTTCTTT. As protein: CASSLENTGDTEAFF.

The rearrangement links TRBV7-9 to TRBJ1-1; 11 bases fit TRBD1. The ends lost 6 bases at V and 10 bases at J; junction bases unmatched: 10. The length of the CDR3 is 14 residues. Germline CDR1 reads SEHNR; CDR2 reads FQNEAQ (reference sequence). This CDR3 reads CASRPGQGAMIAFF. The CDR3 region has the DNA TGTGCCAGCAGACCTGGACAGGGGGCGATGATAGCTTTCTTT.

The V and J genes are TRBV5-1 and TRBJ2-7, with D unclear. CDR1 SGHRS and CDR2 YFSETQ come from the germline V gene. This CDR3 contains 11 residues. The V end lost 0 bases, the J end lost 5 bases, and 3 bases lay between the germline ends. The CDR3 bases are TGCGCCAGCAGCTTGGTAAACGAGCAGTACTTC. Residues: CASSLVNEQYF.

Regarding this clone: One end of the junction does not line up with germline, which may come from a read error. V is TRBV7-7 and J is TRBJ1-1; no clear D. The CDR3 loop spans 13 amino acids. Per germline, CDR1 SSHAT and CDR2 FNYEAQ (reference sequence). CDR3 in DNA: TGTGCTAGCAGCCAGGAAAGAAACACTGAAGCTTTCTTT. It yields the protein CASSQERNTEAFF. Drawing the rest from reference TRBV7-7 and TRBJ1-1, the complete variable domain is GAGVSQSPRYKVTKRGQDVTLRCDPISSHATLYWYQQALGQGPEFLTYFNYEAQPDKSGLPSDRFSAERPEGSISTLTIQRTEQRDSAMYRCASSQERNTEAFFGQGTRLTVV.

The chain combines TRBV27 with TRBJ2-2; tentatively, D is TRBD2 (5 bases). The V gene lost 7 bases and the J gene lost 7 bases, with 7 bases spanning the gap. Germline CDR1 MNHEY, CDR2 SMNVEV (reference sequence). This CDR3 is built from 11 residues. The DNA of the CDR3 is TGTGCCAGCACCGAGGGCGGGGAGCTGTTTTTT. Translating it yields CASTEGGELFF.

V and J are TRBV5-5 and TRBJ1-5; D is unresolved. CDR1 and CDR2 (germline): SGHKS, YYEKEE (reference sequence). V lost 2 bases and J lost 5, with 14 bases in between. This CDR3 has 15 amino acids. This CDR3 reads CASSFLPGLDQPQHF. CDR3 sequence (DNA): TGTGCCAGCAGCTTTCTTCCTGGCCTTGATCAGCCCCAGCATTTT.

The rearrangement links TRBV29-1 to TRBJ2-2; 7 nucleotides agree with TRBD2. This CDR3 contains 13 residues. The J segment lost 5 bases and the V segment lost 7 bases, leaving 7 bases of the junction unmatched. From germline, CDR1 is SQVTM and CDR2 ANQGSEA. CDR3 DNA sequence: TGCAGCGCGGCGTGGGGGGGGACCGGGGAGCTGTTTTTT. Encoded protein: CSAAWGGTGELFF.

As DNA, the CDR3 is TGTGCCAGCAGCGCACAGGGGAACTATGGCTACACCTTC. Protein sequence: CASSAQGNYGYTF. The J gene is TRBJ1-2, the V gene TRBV9; 7 bases agree with TRBD1. Germline CDR1 and CDR2: SGDLS and YYNGEE. Trimming cost V 3 bases and J 2 bases; bases outside gene matches: 1. This CDR3 is built from 13 residues.

A single count supports this clone. The rearrangement links TRBV19 to TRBJ1-2; TRBD1 agrees at 10 bases. The ends lost 3 bases at V and 5 bases at J; junction bases unmatched: 6. Germline CDR1 LNHDA, CDR2 SQIVND (reference sequence). The CDR3 totals 15 residues. In DNA, the CDR3 is TGTGCCAGTAGTATGGTGGGACAGGGGAAGTATGGCTACACCTTC. Its translation: CASSMVGQGKYGYTF.

This chain links TRBV19 with TRBJ1-5; the match to TRBD1 covers 7 bases. Trimming took 2 bases from V and 2 from J; bases not matched to a gene: 3. The germline V gene encodes CDR1 LNHDA and CDR2 SQIVND (reference sequence). The CDR3 runs 15 residues. CDR3 region: CASSINRGGNQPQHF. CDR3 DNA: TGTGCCAGTAGTATAAACAGGGGAGGCAATCAGCCCCAGCATTTT.

This clone came up a few times. The chain combines TRBV4-1 with TRBJ2-7, with 8 bases lining up with TRBD1. The CDR3 runs 15 residues. The germline gives CDR1 MGHRA, CDR2 YSYEKL. V was clipped by 0 bases and J by 3 bases; unmatched bases: 4. Here the CDR3 DNA reads TGCGCCAGCAGCCAAGACAGGGGGCGTTTCTACGAGCAGTACTTC. Protein product: CASSQDRGRFYEQYF.

This chain links TRBV4-3 with TRBJ2-7, with D perhaps TRBD2 (6 bases). CDR1 is LGHNA and CDR2 is YSLEER in the germline V gene. The germline V and J ends were trimmed by 0 bases and 3 bases, with 12 bases remaining between them. CDR3 length equals 15 residues. Here the CDR3 reads CASSQDLWGGYEQYF. DNA for the CDR3: TGCGCCAGCAGCCAAGATCTGTGGGGAGGCTACGAGCAGTACTTC.

The chain employs TRBV19 and TRBJ2-7; 9 positions agree with TRBD1. The CDR3 extends over 14 amino acids. V lost 7 bases to trimming and J lost 6 bases; unmatched junction nucleotides: 10. Germline CDR1 and CDR2: LNHDA and SQIVND (reference sequence). In nucleotides, the CDR3 is TGTGCCAGTACGGGGGACAGGGAGGTAGGCGAGCAGTACTTC. Its protein product is CASTGDREVGEQYF.

V and J are TRBV5-1 and TRBJ2-1, with D uncertain. Per the germline V gene, CDR1 is SGHRS and CDR2 is YFSETQ. Trimming removed 0 bases at V and 9 bases at J, with 13 bases between. The CDR3 is 14 residues long. The CDR3 loop is CASSLGQVSGEQFF. The DNA for the CDR3 is TGCGCCAGCAGCTTGGGGCAGGTCTCTGGTGAGCAGTTCTTC.

The genes are TRBV19 and TRBJ1-4; 7 nucleotides line up with TRBD1. The CDR3 loop spans 15 amino acids. CDR1 LNHDA and CDR2 SQIVND come from the germline V gene (reference sequence). V was clipped by 1 base and J by 5 bases; unmatched bases: 4. Here the CDR3 DNA reads TGTGCCAGTAGTATAGTGGGGACAGCCAATGAAAAACTGTTTTTT. Its translation is CASSIVGTANEKLFF.

V gene TRBV30 combines with J gene TRBJ1-1; 7 bases map to TRBD1. CDR3 length equals 12 residues. Germline assignment: CDR1 GTSNPN and CDR2 SVGIG (reference sequence). V dropped 4 bases and J dropped 4; count of bases not matched to a gene: 3. CDR3 bases: TGTGCCTGGACAGGGGGGACCACTGAAGCTTTCTTT. Translation gives CAWTGGTTEAFF. Using reference TRBV30 and TRBJ1-1 for the parts outside the CDR3, the full variable domain is SQTIHQWPATLVQPVGSPLSLECTVEGTSNPNLYWYRQAAGRGLQLLFYSVGIGQISSEVPQNLSASRPQDRQFILSSKKLLLSDSGFYLCAWTGGTTEAFFGQGTRLTVV.

The V and J genes are TRBV5-1 and TRBJ2-3, with 9 bases lining up with TRBD1. Germline loops: CDR1 SGHRS, CDR2 YFSETQ. The CDR3 length is 15 residues. Unmatched junction bases numbered 6, after V lost 6 bases and J lost 1 base. CDR3 sequence (DNA): TGCGCCAGCACCCGGACAGGGGAAGGCACAGATACGCAGTATTTT. Translating it yields CASTRTGEGTDTQYF. Full variable domain (outside the CDR3, taken from reference TRBV5-1 and TRBJ2-3): KAGVTQTPRYLIKTRGQQVTLSCSPISGHRSVSWYQQTPGQGLQFLFEYFSETQRNKGNFPGRFSGRQFSNSRSEMNVSTLELGDSALYLCASTRTGEGTDTQYFGPGTRLTVL.

The gene calls are TRBV7-9 and TRBJ1-6; TRBD1 is a possible D gene (6 bases). Germline-derived CDR1 and CDR2 are SEHNR and FQNEAQ (reference sequence). Trimming took 7 bases from V and 4 from J, leaving 14 bases between them. There are 15 residues in the CDR3. The chain's CDR3 is CASTLTGHYNSPLHF. CDR3 coding DNA: TGTGCCAGCACCCTTACGGGACATTATAATTCACCCCTCCACTTT.

This clone has only one observation. This chain links TRBV15 with TRBJ1-5; D gene unclear. CDR1 and CDR2 (germline): LNHNV, YYDKDF (reference sequence). This CDR3 has 15 amino acids. V was pared by 0 bases and J by 4 bases, with 10 bases between. The CDR3 DNA is TGTGCCACCAGCAGAGATCCCGGGATTAATCAGCCCCAGCATTTT. Protein sequence: CATSRDPGINQPQHF.

The chain carries TRBV27 and TRBJ1-2; D gene ambiguous. This CDR3 has 16 residues. V was clipped by 6 bases and J by 0 bases, with 17 bases between them. CDR1 is MNHEY, CDR2 SMNVEV, per germline (reference sequence). CDR3 protein: CASRPLKGGTNYGYTF. The CDR3 nucleotides are TGTGCCAGCAGACCCCTTAAAGGAGGGACTAACTATGGCTACACCTTC.

The V call is TRBV6-2 or TRBV6-3, the J call TRBJ2-5; D not certain. The germline gives CDR1 MNHEY, CDR2 SVGEGT. Trimming took 5 bases from V and 0 from J, leaving 19 bases between them. The CDR3 loop spans 17 amino acids. The CDR3 sequence: CASSPSAQARNQETQYF. The CDR3, as DNA: TGTGCCAGCAGTCCCTCCGCGCAGGCACGAAACCAAGAGACCCAGTACTTC.

This chain connects TRBV19 to TRBJ2-3; TRBD2 matches 13 bases. The CDR3 sequence is 19 residues long. Germline lookup yields CDR1 LNHDA and CDR2 SQIVND (reference sequence). V shed 8 bases, J shed 5 bases, and the junction held 19 bases outside the gene matches. The DNA for the CDR3 is TGTGCCAGTGCAATCCCCGGCGGGACTAGCGGGGACTCCCAAGATACGCAGTATTTT. Protein product: CASAIPGGTSGDSQDTQYF.

The CDR3 sequence: CASSLPGTGSLYYTGELFF. The CDR3, as DNA: TGCGCCAGCAGCTTGCCCGGGACAGGGTCCCTCTATTACACCGGGGAGCTGTTTTTT. The genes are TRBV5-1 and TRBJ2-2; 9 bases align to TRBD1. The CDR3 runs 19 residues. Trimming removed 1 base from V and 3 bases from J; junction bases left unmatched: 13. CDR1 SGHRS and CDR2 YFSETQ come from the germline V gene.

V usage is TRBV5-1 and J usage is TRBJ1-6; 8 bases match TRBD1. CDR1 is SGHRS and CDR2 is YFSETQ in the germline V gene. V was clipped by 0 bases and J by 14 bases; unmatched bases: 10. The CDR3 runs to 15 residues. CDR3 in amino acids: CASSLEGTGRLALHF. The CDR3 DNA is TGCGCCAGCAGCTTGGAAGGGACAGGACGGTTAGCCCTCCACTTT.

The chain employs TRBV5-4 and TRBJ2-7; D unresolved. This CDR3 has 13 amino acids. Trimming removed 0 bases from V and 6 bases from J, with 10 bases in between. Germline CDR1 SGHNT, CDR2 YYREEE (reference sequence). The CDR3 sequence: CASSLEGRSEQYF. Here the CDR3 DNA reads TGTGCCAGCAGCTTGGAAGGCAGGTCCGAGCAGTACTTC.

The chain combines TRBV19 with TRBJ2-1; 11 nucleotides match TRBD2. CDR1 and CDR2 (germline): LNHDA, SQIVND (reference sequence). V gave up 6 bases and J gave up 7 bases; unmatched junction bases: 8. This CDR3 is built from 15 residues. In DNA, the CDR3 is TGTGCCAGTAGGGCTTTAGCGGGGGGGCTTAATGAGCAGTTCTTC. It yields the protein CASRALAGGLNEQFF. Together with reference TRBV19 and TRBJ2-1, the CDR3 gives the full variable domain: DGGITQSPKYLFRKEGQNVTLSCEQNLNHDAMYWYRQDPGQGLRLIYYSQIVNDFQKGDIAEGYSVSREKKESFPLTVTSAQKNPTAFYLCASRALAGGLNEQFFGPGTRLTVL.

The chain is built from TRBV10-1 and TRBJ1-2, with 10 nucleotides matching TRBD1. In germline, CDR1 is WNHNN, CDR2 SYGVQD (reference sequence). The CDR3 is 15 amino acids. V lost 6 bases and J lost 0; bases outside the gene matches: 4. This CDR3 reads CASSRDRGSNYGYTF. CDR3 DNA sequence: TGCGCCAGCAGCCGGGACAGGGGCTCTAACTATGGCTACACCTTC.

The chain couples TRBV7-2 to TRBJ2-2; D call uncertain. Germline lookup yields CDR1 SGHTA and CDR2 FQGNSA. The V and J ends lost 0 bases and 2 bases respectively, with 7 bases between them. The CDR3 contains 15 residues. The CDR3 protein is CASSLATVNTGELFF. The CDR3 nucleotides read TGTGCCAGCAGCTTAGCTACAGTCAACACCGGGGAGCTGTTTTTT.

In this sample, this clone turned up many times. The rearrangement uses TRBV5-1 and TRBJ1-1, with TRBD1 matching over 9 bases. The CDR3 sequence is 14 residues long. CDR1 and CDR2 from the germline V gene are SGHRS and YFSETQ. J lost 1 base, V lost 6 bases, and 4 bases had no gene match. CDR3 sequence: CASNGQGSNTEAFF. The CDR3 DNA sequence: TGCGCCAGCAATGGACAGGGGTCGAACACTGAAGCTTTCTTT.

This clone was recorded only once. The chain recombines TRBV6-2 or TRBV6-3 with TRBJ2-5; D unresolved. CDR3 length equals 17 residues. CDR1 and CDR2 (germline): MNHEY, SVGEGT. Deletions cut 3 bases from V and 1 base from J, with 18 bases between. The CDR3 loop reads CASSYVPARGFQETQYF. In DNA form, the CDR3 reads TGTGCCAGCAGTTATGTCCCAGCAAGAGGATTCCAAGAGACCCAGTACTTC.

The chain couples TRBV7-2 to TRBJ2-1; 16 bases line up with TRBD2. V was clipped by 1 base and J by 15 bases; unmatched bases: 9. Germline V gene data show CDR1 as SGHTA and CDR2 as FQGNSA. The CDR3 contains 16 residues. CDR3 in DNA: TGTGCCAGCAGCTTAGTAAGGGGACTAGCGGGGGGGCGGAGGTTCTTC. It is translated as CASSLVRGLAGGRRFF.

The chain carries TRBV18 and TRBJ1-2; TRBD1 might be the D (6 bases). The V gene lost 1 base and the J gene lost 8 bases, with 11 bases spanning the gap. CDR1 is KGHSH and CDR2 is LQKENI in the germline V gene. The CDR3 contains 13 residues. CDR3 sequence (DNA): TGTGCCAGCTCACCACGGACAGCAATGGGCTACACCTTC. Protein: CASSPRTAMGYTF.